This TCR beta chain was captured in a study of response to subunit inactivated influenza vaccine. MiXCR, applied by TCRdb to the RT-PCR reads, yields one record per CDR3 protein. The data show 700,000 to 900,000 distinct CDR3 sequences, less than 25% seen once. V lost 7 bases to trimming and J lost 1 base, with 10 bases between them. Germline-derived CDR1 and CDR2 are DFQATT and SNEGSKA (reference sequence). This CDR3 is built from 12 residues. Broader study findings: Each seasonal influenza vaccination recruits few new T cells, the authors suggested.

This clonotype showed up many times. Its antigen is not known. The TCR was taken from a man aged 50-60 years who received an inactivated influenza vaccine. This specimen consisted of PBMCs from blood, obtained roughly 5 days after vaccination. The V and J genes are TRBV20-1 and TRBJ2-5, with D hard to call. The CDR3 is CSGWRTQETQYF. In DNA, the CDR3 is TGCAGTGGATGGCGGACCCAAGAGACCCAGTACTTC.